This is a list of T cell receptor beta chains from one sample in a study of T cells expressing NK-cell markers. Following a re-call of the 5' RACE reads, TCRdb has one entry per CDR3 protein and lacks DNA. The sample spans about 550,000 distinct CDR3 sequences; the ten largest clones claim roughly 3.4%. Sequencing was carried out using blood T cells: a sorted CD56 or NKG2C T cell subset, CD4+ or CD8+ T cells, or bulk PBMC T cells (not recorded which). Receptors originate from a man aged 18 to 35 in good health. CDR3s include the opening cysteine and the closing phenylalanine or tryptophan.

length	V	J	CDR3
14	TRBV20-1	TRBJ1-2	CSVNGDRPNYGYTF
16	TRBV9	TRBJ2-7	CASSGRDSQNIYEQYF
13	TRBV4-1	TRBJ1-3	CASSQDIWNTIYF
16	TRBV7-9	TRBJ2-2	CASSPRGTRGTGELFF
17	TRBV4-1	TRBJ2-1	CASSQDFGGRNYNEQFF
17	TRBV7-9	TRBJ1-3	CASSERTTDRDGNTIYF
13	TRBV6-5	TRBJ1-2	CASSYGGVVGYTF
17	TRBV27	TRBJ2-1	CASSLGLAGSSYNEQFF
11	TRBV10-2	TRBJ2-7	CASLQGSEQYF
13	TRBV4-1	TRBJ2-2	CASSQLTNGELFF
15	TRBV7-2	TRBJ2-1	CASSRDRGDFNEQFF
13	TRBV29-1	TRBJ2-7	CSVAPRGFYEQYF
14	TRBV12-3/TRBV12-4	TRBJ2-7	CASSPLGGGGEQYF
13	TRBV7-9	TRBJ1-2	CASSLGERYGYTF
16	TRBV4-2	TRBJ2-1	CASSQGVGTTNNEQFF
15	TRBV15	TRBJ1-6	CATTAESSYNSPLHF
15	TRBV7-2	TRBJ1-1	CASSLARVVNTEAFF
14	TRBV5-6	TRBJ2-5	CASSRDSPQETQYF
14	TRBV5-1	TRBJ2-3	CASSVGTDTDTQYF
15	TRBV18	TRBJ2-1	CASSRGLAEAYEQFF
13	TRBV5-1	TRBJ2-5	CASSTRGTETQYF
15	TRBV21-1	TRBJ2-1	CAIIPSSSRRNEQFF
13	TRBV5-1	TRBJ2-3	CASSRANTDTQYF
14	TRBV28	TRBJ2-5	CASSQTPLQETQYF
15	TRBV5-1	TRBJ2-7	CASSSEGAPSYEQYF
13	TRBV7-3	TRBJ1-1	CASSVTRNTEAFF
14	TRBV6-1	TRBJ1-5	CASRVETVSQPQHF
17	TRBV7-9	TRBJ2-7	CASSPSQRESLSGEQYF
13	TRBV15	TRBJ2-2	CATSRVAAGELFF
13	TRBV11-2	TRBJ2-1	CASSPPLAHEQFF
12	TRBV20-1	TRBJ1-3	CSAPTNGYTIYF
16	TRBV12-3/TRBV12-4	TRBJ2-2	CASSSPWGRDTGELFF
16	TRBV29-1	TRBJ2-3	CSVAGTSREGTDTQYF
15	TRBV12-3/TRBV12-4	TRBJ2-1	CASSPPGTQYNEQFF
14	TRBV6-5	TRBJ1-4	CASSYSVLPEKLFF
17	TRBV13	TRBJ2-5	CASSLSPSGVEGETQYF
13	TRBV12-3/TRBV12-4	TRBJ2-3	CASSLRASDTQYF
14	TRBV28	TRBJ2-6	CASTDGTGANVLTF
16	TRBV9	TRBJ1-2	CASSVTSGGNDYGYTF
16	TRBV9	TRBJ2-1	CASSVVASAGRNEQFF
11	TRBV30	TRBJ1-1	CALGEGTEAFF
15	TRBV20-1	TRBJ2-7	CSAPSVDRASYEQYF
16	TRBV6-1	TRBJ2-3	CASSESRGRPTDTQYF
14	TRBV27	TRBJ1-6	CASGGAGGNSPLHF
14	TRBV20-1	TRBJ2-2	CSAASGDRTGELFF
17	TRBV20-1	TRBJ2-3	CSARDGPAGGFADTQYF
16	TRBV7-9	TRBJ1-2	CASSLGQHRGNYGYTF
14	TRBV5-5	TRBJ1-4	CASSLQVTGEKLFF
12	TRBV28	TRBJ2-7	CASSFLFGEQYF
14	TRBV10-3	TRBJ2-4	CAISESNQKNIQYF
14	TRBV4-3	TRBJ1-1	CASRLIGVNTEAFF
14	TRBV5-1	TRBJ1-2	CASSQDRANYGYTF
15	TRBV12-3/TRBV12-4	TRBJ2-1	CASSKRGTYYNEQFF
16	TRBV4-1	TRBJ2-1	CASSQGPGGSYNEQFF
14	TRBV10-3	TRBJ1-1	CAISLGLLGTEAFF